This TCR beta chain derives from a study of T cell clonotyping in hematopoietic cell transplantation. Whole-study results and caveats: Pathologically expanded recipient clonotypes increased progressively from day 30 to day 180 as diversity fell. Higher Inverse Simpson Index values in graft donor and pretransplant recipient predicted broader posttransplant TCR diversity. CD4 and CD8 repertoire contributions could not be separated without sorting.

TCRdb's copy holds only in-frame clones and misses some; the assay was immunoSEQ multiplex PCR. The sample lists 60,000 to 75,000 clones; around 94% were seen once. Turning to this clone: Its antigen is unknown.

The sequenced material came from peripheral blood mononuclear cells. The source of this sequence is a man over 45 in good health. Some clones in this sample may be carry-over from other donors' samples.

This CDR3 is CASTPGGRGSDEQYF. The CDR3 bases are TGTGCCAGTACCCCTGGCGGGAGGGGTTCGGACGAGCAGTACTTC. This rearrangement joins TRBV19 to TRBJ2-7; TRBD2 matches at 9 bases. CDR3 length: 15 amino acids. V gave up 7 bases and J gave up 5 bases; unmatched junction bases: 12. Germline V gives CDR1 LNHDA, CDR2 SQIVND (reference sequence).